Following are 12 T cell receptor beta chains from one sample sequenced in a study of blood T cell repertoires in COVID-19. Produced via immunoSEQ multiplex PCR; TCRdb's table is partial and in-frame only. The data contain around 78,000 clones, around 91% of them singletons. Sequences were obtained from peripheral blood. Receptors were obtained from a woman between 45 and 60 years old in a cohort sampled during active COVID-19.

The CDR3 DNA is TGTGCCAGCGCGACAGGGGGCTACACTGAAGCTTTCTTT. Amino acid sequence: CASATGGYTEAFF. This chain links TRBV5-6 with TRBJ1-1; 10 positions agree with TRBD1. This CDR3 spans 13 amino acids. CDR1 is SGHDT, CDR2 YYEEEE, per germline. V shed 7 bases, J shed 3 bases, and the junction held 3 bases outside the gene matches.

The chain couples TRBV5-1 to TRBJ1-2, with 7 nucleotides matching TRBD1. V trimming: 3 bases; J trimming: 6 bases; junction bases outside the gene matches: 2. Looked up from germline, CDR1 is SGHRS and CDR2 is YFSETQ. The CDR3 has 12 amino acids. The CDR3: CASSYQGDGYTF. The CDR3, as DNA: TGCGCCAGCAGCTACCAGGGGGATGGCTACACCTTC.

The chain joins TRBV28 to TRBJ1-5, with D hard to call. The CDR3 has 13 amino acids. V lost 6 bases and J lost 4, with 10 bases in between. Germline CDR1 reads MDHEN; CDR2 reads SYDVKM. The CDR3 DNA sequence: TGTGCCAGCAGGACTACAGCTAATCAGCCCCAGCATTTT. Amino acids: CASRTTANQPQHF.

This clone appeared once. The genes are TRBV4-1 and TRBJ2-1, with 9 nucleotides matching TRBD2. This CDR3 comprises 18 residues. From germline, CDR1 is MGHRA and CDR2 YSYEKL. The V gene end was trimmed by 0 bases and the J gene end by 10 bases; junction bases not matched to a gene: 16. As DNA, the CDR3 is TGCGCCAGCAGCCAAGACGGGGCGGGAGGGCCTATTAACGGGGAGCAGTTCTTC. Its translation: CASSQDGAGGPINGEQFF.

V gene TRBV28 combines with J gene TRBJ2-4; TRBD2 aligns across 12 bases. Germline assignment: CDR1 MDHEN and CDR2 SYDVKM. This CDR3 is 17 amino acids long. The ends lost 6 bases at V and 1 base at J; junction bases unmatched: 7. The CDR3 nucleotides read TGTGCCAGCAGGGGACTAGCGGGCTTGGGGGCCAAAAACATTCAGTACTTC. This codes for CASRGLAGLGAKNIQYF.

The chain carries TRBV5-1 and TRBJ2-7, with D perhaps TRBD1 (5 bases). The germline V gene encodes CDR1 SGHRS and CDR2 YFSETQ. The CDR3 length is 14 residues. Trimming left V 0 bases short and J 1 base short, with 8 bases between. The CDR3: CASSLAQGSYEQYF. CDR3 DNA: TGCGCCAGCAGCTTGGCGCAGGGTTCCTACGAGCAGTACTTC.

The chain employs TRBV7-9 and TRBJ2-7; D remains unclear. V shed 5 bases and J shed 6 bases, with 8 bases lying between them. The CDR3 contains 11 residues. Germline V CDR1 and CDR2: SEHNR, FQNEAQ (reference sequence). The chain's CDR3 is CASSQQFEQYF. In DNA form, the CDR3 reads TGTGCCAGCAGCCAACAATTCGAGCAGTACTTC.

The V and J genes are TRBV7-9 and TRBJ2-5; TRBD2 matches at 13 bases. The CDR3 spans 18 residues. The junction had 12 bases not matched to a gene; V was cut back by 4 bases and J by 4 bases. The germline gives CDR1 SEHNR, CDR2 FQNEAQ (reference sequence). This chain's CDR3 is CASSYPGLAGTSLETQYF. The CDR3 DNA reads TGTGCCAGCAGCTACCCGGGACTAGCGGGGACCTCCTTAGAGACCCAGTACTTC.

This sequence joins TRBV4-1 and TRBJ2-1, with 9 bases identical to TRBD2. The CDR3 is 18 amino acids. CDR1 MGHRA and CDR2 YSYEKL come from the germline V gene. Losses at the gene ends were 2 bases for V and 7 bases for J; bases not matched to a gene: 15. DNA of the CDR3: TGCGCCAGCAGCCAAAAGGCCTCCTTTAGCGGGAGCACGAATGAGCAGTTCTTC. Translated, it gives CASSQKASFSGSTNEQFF.

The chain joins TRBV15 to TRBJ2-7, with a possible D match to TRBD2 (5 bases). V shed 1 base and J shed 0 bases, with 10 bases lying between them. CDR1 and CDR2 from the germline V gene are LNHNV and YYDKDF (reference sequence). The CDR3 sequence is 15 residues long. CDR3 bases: TGTGCCACCAGCAGAGGAGGAGGAGACTCCTACGAGCAGTACTTC. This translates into CATSRGGGDSYEQYF.

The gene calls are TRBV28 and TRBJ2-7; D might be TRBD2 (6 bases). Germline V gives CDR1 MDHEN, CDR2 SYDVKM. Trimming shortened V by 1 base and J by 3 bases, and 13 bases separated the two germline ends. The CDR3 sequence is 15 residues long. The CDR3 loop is CASSLSGTDYYEQYF. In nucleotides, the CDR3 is TGTGCCAGCAGTTTATCCGGGACTGACTACTACGAGCAGTACTTC.

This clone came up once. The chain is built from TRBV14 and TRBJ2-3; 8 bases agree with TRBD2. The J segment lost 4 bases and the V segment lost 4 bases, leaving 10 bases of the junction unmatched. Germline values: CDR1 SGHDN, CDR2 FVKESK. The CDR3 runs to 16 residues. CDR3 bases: TGTGCCAGCAGCCCCTACGAGCGGGAGTGGGCAGATACGCAGTATTTT. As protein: CASSPYEREWADTQYF.